This TCR beta chain originates from a study of early T cells in non-severe SARS-CoV-2 infection. TCRdb analysed the 5' RACE reads with MiXCR anew, one entry per CDR3 protein. The sample lists about 80,000 distinct CDR3 sequences; around 17% were seen once. The study's findings and limits: Using VDJdb, the matching emphasized anti-spike CD8 responses while missing private and CD4 specificities.

The CDR3 is 14 amino acids. The germline V gene encodes CDR1 LNHNV and CDR2 YYDKDF (reference sequence). Trimming pared 1 base from V and 6 bases from J, leaving 12 bases between. Points on this clonotype: What it binds is unknown.

V and J are TRBV15 and TRBJ1-1; no clear D. This TCR came from an adult who was a healthcare worker with PCR-confirmed SARS-CoV-2 infection or an uninfected control (not recorded which). The sequenced material came from whole blood. The CDR3 here is CATSRVSLAPEAFF. The CDR3, as DNA: TGTGCCACCAGCAGAGTGTCGCTGGCCCCTGAAGCTTTCTTT.